The rows below give T cell receptor beta chains drawn from one sample of a study of blood T cell repertoires in COVID-19. Repertoires were generated with immunoSEQ multiplex PCR, while TCRdb's copy carries only in-frame clones and drops some. This table has approximately 490,000 clones, less than 90% appearing once. What was sequenced was PBMCs or T cells enriched from blood (not recorded which). These receptors were collected from a woman aged 55 to 70 who had recovered from COVID-19. CDR3s include the opening cysteine and the closing phenylalanine or tryptophan. The order of the fields is J gene, V gene, D gene, clone size, CDR3 DNA, CDR3 protein. D genes are given only for firm matches. Expanded clones get a size class; other rows say once, few or many, or leave the size out.

j_gene: TRBJ1-2
v_gene: TRBV19
d_gene: -
abundance: -
CDR3nt: TGTGCCAGTAGTAACCGGACAAGCTACACCTTC
CDR3aa: CASSNRTSYTF

j_gene: TRBJ1-1
v_gene: TRBV18
d_gene: -
abundance: -
CDR3nt: TGTGCCAGCTCACCACCAGGGGTGAGCACTGAAGCTTTCTTT
CDR3aa: CASSPPGVSTEAFF

j_gene: TRBJ2-2
v_gene: TRBV24-1
d_gene: -
abundance: few
CDR3nt: TGTGCCACCAGCGAGACCCGACAGAACACCGGGGAGCTGTTTTTT
CDR3aa: CATSETRQNTGELFF

j_gene: TRBJ1-5
v_gene: TRBV27
d_gene: TRBD1
abundance: -
CDR3nt: TGTGCCAGCAGTACCGGGACAGGGGGCGGTGTTCAGCCCCAGCATTTT
CDR3aa: CASSTGTGGGVQPQHF

j_gene: TRBJ1-1
v_gene: TRBV3-1/TRBV3-2
d_gene: -
abundance: -
CDR3nt: TGTGCCAGCAGCCAAACCGGGGGGGAAGCTTTCTTT
CDR3aa: CASSQTGGEAFF

j_gene: TRBJ1-1
v_gene: TRBV29-1
d_gene: -
abundance: -
CDR3nt: TGCAGCGTTGGCCAAGGGGGGGGCACTGAAGCTTTCTTT
CDR3aa: CSVGQGGGTEAFF

j_gene: TRBJ2-5
v_gene: TRBV7-2
d_gene: TRBD2
abundance: -
CDR3nt: TGTGCCAGCAGCCTGCGGGGGGGCAGGGAGACCCAGTACTTC
CDR3aa: CASSLRGGRETQYF

j_gene: TRBJ2-2
v_gene: TRBV5-4
d_gene: -
abundance: -
CDR3nt: TGTGCCAGCAGCATGGAGGGACAGTATTACACCGGGGAGCTGTTTTTT
CDR3aa: CASSMEGQYYTGELFF

j_gene: TRBJ1-3
v_gene: TRBV21-1
d_gene: -
abundance: -
CDR3nt: TGTGCCAGCAGCGCGGGACAGGGACGAGGAAACACCATATATTTT
CDR3aa: CASSAGQGRGNTIYF

j_gene: TRBJ2-2
v_gene: TRBV9
d_gene: TRBD2
abundance: -
CDR3nt: TGTGCCAGCAGCTCGCGGACTAGCCCCACCGGGGAGCTGTTTTTT
CDR3aa: CASSSRTSPTGELFF

j_gene: TRBJ2-1
v_gene: TRBV7-2
d_gene: TRBD2
abundance: once
CDR3nt: TGTGCCAGCAGCTTAGAGGGTAGCGGGTCCTACAATGAGCAGTTCTTC
CDR3aa: CASSLEGSGSYNEQFF